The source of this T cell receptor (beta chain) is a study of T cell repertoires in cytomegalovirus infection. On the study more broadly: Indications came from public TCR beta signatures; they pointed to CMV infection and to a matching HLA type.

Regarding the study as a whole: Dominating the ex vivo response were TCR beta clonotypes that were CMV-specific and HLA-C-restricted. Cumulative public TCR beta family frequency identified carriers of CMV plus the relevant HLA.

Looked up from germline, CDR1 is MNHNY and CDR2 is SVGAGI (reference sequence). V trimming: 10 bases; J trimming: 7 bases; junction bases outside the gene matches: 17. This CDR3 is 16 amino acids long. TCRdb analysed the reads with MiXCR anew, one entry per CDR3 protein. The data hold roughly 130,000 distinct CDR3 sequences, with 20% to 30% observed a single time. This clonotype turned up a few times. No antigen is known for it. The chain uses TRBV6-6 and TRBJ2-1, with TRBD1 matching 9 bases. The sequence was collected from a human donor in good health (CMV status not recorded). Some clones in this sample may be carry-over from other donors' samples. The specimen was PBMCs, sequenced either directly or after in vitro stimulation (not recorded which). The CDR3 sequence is CATSNRGRGPINEQFF. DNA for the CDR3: TGTGCCACAAGTAACAGGGGGCGAGGCCCGATAAATGAGCAGTTCTTC.